Listed below are T cell receptor beta chains from one sample, sequenced in a study of cytomegalovirus exposure and HLA in healthy donors. Profiled with immunoSEQ multiplex PCR; TCRdb holds only in-frame clones, not every one. This table has some 130,000 clones, 82% appearing once. The source material was PBMCs. Receptors were obtained from a male donor in good health and CMV-seropositive. CDR3s include the opening cysteine and the closing phenylalanine or tryptophan. A D gene is named only where the DNA matches it firmly. The size entry is marked missing in some rows and otherwise reads once, few, many or a size class.

d_gene	abundance	v_gene	j_gene	CDR3aa	CDR3nt
TRBD2	.	TRBV28	TRBJ2-5	CASSLLAGGETQYF	TGTGCCAGCAGTTTACTAGCGGGAGGGGAGACCCAGTACTTC
.	.	TRBV12-2	TRBJ1-1	CASRLGGVTEAFF	TGTGCAAGTCGCTTAGGTGGAGTGACTGAAGCTTTCTTT
TRBD1	few	TRBV28	TRBJ1-3	CASSPPGQGPGNTIYF	TGTGCCAGCAGTCCGCCGGGACAGGGACCTGGAAACACCATATATTTT
TRBD2	many	TRBV4-2	TRBJ2-7	CASSQATSGTYEQYF	TGTGCCAGCAGCCAAGCCACTAGCGGGACCTACGAGCAGTACTTC
.	.	TRBV2	TRBJ2-7	CASREPGTRSGEQYF	TGTGCCAGCAGAGAACCCGGGACACGGAGTGGAGAGCAGTACTTC
.	.	TRBV5-3	TRBJ1-4	CAPRGRAEKLFF	TGTGCCCCCCGAGGCAGGGCTGAAAAACTGTTTTTT
TRBD1	few	TRBV5-1	TRBJ1-4	CASSAITGGDEKLFF	TGCGCCAGCAGCGCCATCACAGGGGGCGACGAAAAACTGTTTTTT
TRBD2	.	TRBV27	TRBJ2-7	CASSLYLGTSGWDEQYF	TGTGCCAGCAGTTTATACCTTGGAACTAGCGGGTGGGACGAGCAGTACTTC
TRBD1	.	TRBV28	TRBJ1-1	CASSTDRVLGTEAFF	TGTGCCAGCAGCACGGACAGGGTATTGGGCACTGAAGCTTTCTTT
.	.	TRBV30	TRBJ2-7	CAWSATGYEQYF	TGTGCCTGGAGTGCGACGGGCTACGAGCAGTACTTC